One sample yielded the 3 T cell receptor beta chains listed below, sequenced in a study of T cell changes during pregnancy in multiple sclerosis. Here immunoSEQ multiplex PCR was the method, and the copy in TCRdb shows in-frame clones only, minus some. Among tens of thousands of clones listed, roughly 92% were seen once. Sequencing used peripheral blood, obtained in the third trimester of pregnancy. Receptors were obtained from a female donor in good health, enrolled as a control in a pregnancy study.

The CDR3 DNA is TGTGCCAGCAGTTACGGGTCGGAGCTAGCCAAAAACATTCAGTACTTC. Amino acid sequence: CASSYGSELAKNIQYF. This rearrangement joins TRBV6-6 to TRBJ2-4; D remains unclear. This CDR3 spans 16 amino acids. Germline CDR1 reads MNHNY; CDR2 reads SVGAGI (reference sequence). Trimming shortened V by 2 bases and J by 0 bases, and 11 bases separated the two germline ends.

The rearrangement uses TRBV7-9 and TRBJ1-2; no firm D call. This CDR3 contains 15 residues. Trimming took off 5 bases at V and 2 bases at J, with 15 bases between the two ends. The germline CDR1 and CDR2 sequences are SEHNR and FQNEAQ (reference sequence). The CDR3 region has the DNA TGTGCCAGCAGCCTACCCCCAAGCCGAAACTATGGCTACACCTTC. Amino acids: CASSLPPSRNYGYTF.

The table lists this clone with a count of one. The CDR3 loop reads CATTPTGGETQYF. For the CDR3, the DNA is TGTGCCACCACACCCACCGGGGGGGAGACCCAGTACTTC. V is TRBV18 and J is TRBJ2-5; 7 bases agree with TRBD2. J was trimmed by 5 bases and V by 10 bases; bases with no gene match: 10. The CDR3 covers 13 residues. Germline V lookup: CDR1 KGHSH, CDR2 LQKENI.